This T cell receptor beta chain came from a study of cytomegalovirus exposure and HLA in healthy donors (dated by TCRdb to 2017 to 2019). Background on the whole study: In an earlier analysis of some 610 of the donors, around 300 Gb of sequence data and 100 million or so unique TCR beta sequences from about 179 million T cells were reported. The study profiled the T cell repertoires of hundreds of subjects by immunosequencing and related them to cytomegalovirus serostatus. About five DR-DQ haplotypes were treated as single units for association and clustering because of strong linkage in the cohort. Among about 400 genotyped donors of the cohort, an average of around 250,000 unique TCR beta nucleotide sequences was sequenced per donor, of which 15% to 20% were non-productive. Rather than using new phenotypic data, the later analysis identified candidate immune exposures from TCR beta sequences and from how often those sequences occurred across donors. Every discovery cohort repertoire had been produced on one sequencing platform. The study combined high-throughput TCR immunosequencing, statistical association of individual TCRs with disease status, and machine learning to predict cytomegalovirus infection status. In a later genetic analysis, genome-wide SNP genotypes for about three fifths of the roughly 670 donors were used, and that subset was treated as a discovery cohort. The genetic ancestry cluster associated with self-reported Caucasian donors included roughly 84% of the approximately 430 genotyped donors. To study patterns of TCR occurrence, a later analysis re-analyzed previously published TCR beta repertoires from 500 to 850 donors and added high-resolution HLA genotyping. About 320 gigabases of sequencing data and 70 million to 100 million unique TCR sequences were included in an early release covering around 600 HLA-typed donors. An earlier analysis of some 500 of the donors used high-throughput TCR beta sequencing to judge whether each TCR beta V gene segment behaved as functional or pseudogenic. Class I and class II HLA loci were covered by the typing at four-digit resolution. Typing coverage varied by locus: roughly 629-630 donors for A, B, C, DRB1 and DQB1; roughly 500 for DQA1; nearly 610 for DPA1; some 470 for DPB1. The aim of the study was to test whether cataloging public T cell receptors could identify signatures of past pathogen exposure. Besides the first cohort of 666 subjects, a separate validation cohort made up of about 120 different subjects was used. Donor age, sex, ethnicity and CMV serostatus were collected together with the repertoire data. Results and caveats for the whole study, not just this receptor: The authors suggested that the approach could potentially be generalized to other disease states and immunological phenotypes. Some IMGT-functional V segments, including TRBV6-2 and TRBV6-3, could not be told apart with the 87-base-pair reads, so those segments were excluded. Roughly uniform sequencing depth across donors was assumed in presence/absence analyses, although this assumption may not hold. In a later genetic analysis, a missense DCLRE1C variant was associated with V-gene and J-gene trimming of TCR beta chains, and the association was replicated in an independent cohort. A later analysis associated 15,000 to 20,000 TCR beta sequences with specific HLA alleles at a false discovery rate of 0.05. Cytomegalovirus status was reported to be diagnosed by the classifier with high specificity and sensitivity in both the original and validation cohorts. Compared with the approximately 720-donor mean, donors in an Asian-associated ancestry cluster had fewer N-insertions in productive TCRs, according to a later genetic analysis. Broadly in line with IMGT annotations, most TCR beta V segments showed up in productive rearrangements about 90% or about 30% of the time in an earlier analysis of 450 to 600 of the donors. Because HLA typing was unavailable for some donors at each locus, only the typed subset was used in association tests. A further reported finding was that TCR beta sequences accurately predicted the HLA-A and HLA-B alleles for most subjects in the first cohort. Linkage disequilibrium might explain the correlated functional status among segregating V segments, but an unknown experimental factor could not be excluded. The earlier analysis of some 560 of the donors excluded over 15 rarely observed V segments, including chromosome 9 orphons, because counts were too low. A few of the identified cytomegalovirus-associated TCR beta chains were confirmed in vitro to be specific for cytomegalovirus antigens. CMV serostatus was the only immune exposure information available for the cohort. Most TCR sequences were observed very rarely across donors, whereas some public TCRs were present in many individuals. Compared with equally common non-associated chains, HLA-associated TCR beta chains in a later analysis were more clonally expanded and had lower generation probabilities. A cluster of highly shared sequence variants was judged likely to represent a technical artifact of the sequencing pipeline. A later analysis reported that several top co-occurrence clusters appeared linked to parvovirus B19, influenza, CMV and Epstein-Barr virus. In a later analysis, the rate of TCR association differed among HLA loci, with DRB1 alleles having the most associated TCRs and HLA-C alleles having the fewest. A total of fewer than 200 TCR beta chains were listed by the study as associated with cytomegalovirus. When HLA alleles, especially DR and DQ, strongly co-occurred, attributing TCR associations to individual alleles was difficult. A later analysis found that most CMV-associated TCR beta chains appeared HLA-restricted, with HLA associations seemingly driven largely by CMV exposure. In this cohort, only TCR beta chains were sequenced, and detectable features were limited by the absence of alpha or paired-chain data.

In total, about 650 healthy bone marrow donors made up the cohort. Cohort members were all nominally healthy when sampled, although unrecorded immune exposures were likely present. The donor tested CMV seronegative and was one of the 352 seronegative cohort members. A peripheral blood sample was collected from each donor, and TCR beta sequencing was performed on peripheral blood mononuclear cells. Genomic DNA was extracted from the blood cell samples with the Qiagen DNeasy Blood Extraction Kit. Preparation of the library involved the immunoSEQ multiplex PCR assay. The multiplex PCR relied on a mix of 60 forward primers for TCR Vbeta segments and 13 reverse primers for TCR Jbeta segments. A multiplex PCR assay on genomic DNA amplified the CDR3 region of rearranged TCR beta genes. The amplified TCR beta libraries were sequenced on the Illumina HiSeq System as 87-base-pair reads. Per the original workflow: A later analysis counted tens of millions of unique TCR beta chains across the 550 to 800 repertoires, and around 9.9 million of these chains were shared by at least two donors. A nearest-neighbor algorithm error-corrected the raw reads and collapsed the reads into unique sequences, merging closely related sequences to remove PCR and sequencing errors. To assign V, D and J gene segments, CDR3 sequences were aligned to IMGT reference sequences. Each retained sequence needed at least a six-nucleotide match to both a V gene segment and a J gene segment. A rearrangement was called productive if the CDR3 had no stop codons and remained in frame with V and J, and every other rearrangement was called non-productive. Following IMGT convention, CDR3 was defined as the stretch from the second conserved V-encoded cysteine to the conserved J-encoded phenylalanine. Sequences without an unambiguous match to a single V gene segment were excluded from the earlier analysis of about 640 of the donors. An earlier analysis of 500 to 700 of the donors classified V segments as functional when productive rearrangements were above 56.7% and as segregating when the standard deviation between donors was above 5%. A statistical classification framework was developed to diagnose cytomegalovirus status using the catalog of TCR beta chain sequences. In a later analysis, V and J genes were assigned by comparing TCR nucleotide sequences against IMGT/GENE-DB human TR gene sequences. Using the TCRdist pipeline, a later analysis assigned CDR3 sequences along with most-parsimonious VDJ recombination scenarios. In a later analysis, each TCR beta chain was defined by its CDR3 amino acid sequence together with its V-gene family, and reads without a unique V-gene family were excluded. To address suspected cross-contamination and a sequencing artifact, a later analysis removed roughly 640 highly shared, low-generation-probability nucleotide sequences. In a later analysis, a clonal expansion index for each public chain was calculated from normalized within-repertoire ranks of inferred template counts. In a later analysis, generation probabilities were computed using a VDJ recombination model fitted to out-of-frame rearrangements, and the results were checked against IGoR. Hypergeometric tests were used in a later analysis to score TCR-TCR, TCR-HLA and TCR-CMV co-occurrence, with a repertoire-size bias correction applied to the TCR pairs. False discovery rates were estimated in a later analysis by permuting HLA or CMV assignments 20 times. In a later analysis, co-occurring TCRs were grouped using DBSCAN, and TCRdist sequence similarity was added for clustering within HLA-allele-positive subsets. For co-occurrence clustering, repertoires with fewer than 30,000 or more than 120,000 public chains were excluded, along with roughly 5 repertoires with anomalous nucleotide sharing. TCRdb retrieved this table from immuneACCESS and kept in-frame rearrangements only. Not all clones are present; in checked studies, unresolved V genes account for under half, and no reason is known for the remainder. Clonal size and the V and J genes are those of that table, whereas D and trimming came from the DNA. The sample profile shows 150,000 to 180,000 clones; approximately 84% of them were found once. In total, the top ten clones hold 2% to 2.5% of the sample.

Counted from cysteine to phenylalanine, this CDR3 has 17 amino acids. Of the read, only the CDR3 DNA is kept; its 51 bases are in frame from base 1. CDR1 SGHRS and CDR2 YFSETQ were looked up in the germline V gene. V loses 0 bases of germline sequence and J loses 2 bases, and the interval between the two ends is 17 bases. Concerning this clone: Its recognized antigen is unknown. Base qualities are not recorded, but no much larger clone differs from it by a single base. This specimen includes other DNA sequences encoding the same CDR3.

The source material was PBMCs. The sequence links TRBV5-1 to TRBJ1-2, and the D gene may be TRBD1, 6 bases matching. This sequence originates from a woman aged 18-29 years in good health and CMV-seronegative. The nucleotide sequence reads as follows: TGCGCCAGCAGCTTGGGTTCCAGGGGATTATTCAACTATGGCTACACCTTC. Its protein reads: CASSLGSRGLFNYGYTF.